These 13 T cell receptor beta chains came from one sample sequenced in a study of cytomegalovirus exposure and HLA in healthy donors. The primer mix had 60 Vbeta and 13 Jbeta primers. Produced via immunoSEQ multiplex PCR; TCRdb's table is partial and in-frame only. Among about 120,000 clones listed, roughly three quarters were seen once. Sequenced sample: PBMCs. The receptors originated from a woman under 30 in good health and CMV-seronegative.

This chain connects TRBV5-1 to TRBJ2-3; D is undetermined. Germline CDR1 and CDR2: SGHRS and YFSETQ. The CDR3 sequence is 14 residues long. V lost 5 bases and J lost 0, with 10 bases in between. CDR3: CASRPTVSTDTQYF. The CDR3 DNA reads TGCGCCAGCAGACCTACCGTTAGCACAGATACGCAGTATTTT.

This clone came up a few times. The CDR3 coding sequence is TGCGCCAGCAGCTTGGAGTCAGGGGGCGTTAGTACTGAAGCTTTCTTT. This codes for CASSLESGGVSTEAFF. This rearrangement joins TRBV5-1 to TRBJ1-1, with 8 bases identical to TRBD1. This CDR3 contains 16 residues. Germline V gene sequence: CDR1 SGHRS, CDR2 YFSETQ. After removal of 0 bases from V and 5 bases from J, the junction contained 9 bases not matched to a gene.

The chain has TRBV19 and TRBJ1-5; the D is unclear. V was cut by 4 bases and J by 3 bases, with 7 bases left in between. Germline CDR1 LNHDA, CDR2 SQIVND (reference sequence). The CDR3 totals 13 residues. The CDR3 protein is CASSRRFNQPQHF. The CDR3, as DNA: TGTGCCAGTAGTAGGCGGTTCAATCAGCCCCAGCATTTT.

The chain joins TRBV7-9 to TRBJ1-2; D gene uncertain. The germline V and J ends were trimmed by 1 base and 6 bases, with 6 bases remaining between them. CDR1 is SEHNR and CDR2 is FQNEAQ in the germline V gene (reference sequence). The CDR3 length is 12 residues. The CDR3 sequence: CASSLEADGYTF. As DNA, the CDR3 is TGTGCCAGCAGCTTAGAAGCGGATGGCTACACCTTC.

The CDR3 sequence: CASSLLPAGSSYNSPLHF. The CDR3 DNA is TGTGCCAGCAGCCTTTTACCCGCGGGGAGCTCCTATAATTCACCCCTCCACTTT. This chain joins TRBV28 and TRBJ1-6; D unclear. CDR3 size: 18 residues. Per germline, CDR1 MDHEN and CDR2 SYDVKM. Trimming left V 6 bases short and J 0 bases short, with 18 bases between. Together with reference TRBV28 and TRBJ1-6, the CDR3 gives the full variable domain: DVKVTQSSRYLVKRTGEKVFLECVQDMDHENMFWYRQDPGLGLRLIYFSYDVKMKEKGDIPEGYSVSREKKERFSLILESASTNQTSMYLCASSLLPAGSSYNSPLHFGNGTRLTVT.

Only one count was recorded for this clone. The V and J genes are TRBV27 and TRBJ1-6; 8 bases are a match to TRBD1. V was clipped by 11 bases and J by 10 bases; unmatched bases: 7. There are 12 residues in the CDR3. Germline V lookup: CDR1 MNHEY, CDR2 SMNVEV (reference sequence). The CDR3 nucleotides are TGTGCCTGCGGGACAGGATCATCACCCCTCCACTTT. Its protein is CACGTGSSPLHF.

The chain joins TRBV19 to TRBJ2-1; a possible D gene is TRBD1 (5 bases). V shed 6 bases and J shed 9 bases, with 15 bases lying between them. The CDR3 runs 13 residues. Germline loops: CDR1 LNHDA, CDR2 SQIVND (reference sequence). In DNA form, the CDR3 reads TGTGCCAGTAGGACAGTACAGCCTCCTGAGCAGTTCTTC. Translated: CASRTVQPPEQFF.

CDR3 in DNA: TGTGCCAGCAGCCAATTAAGAGGAGGCTACACCTTC. This sequence encodes CASSQLRGGYTF. The chain joins TRBV5-6 to TRBJ1-2; D gene ambiguous. The ends were cut back, 4 bases at V and 8 bases at J, with 12 bases in the middle. CDR1 is SGHDT, CDR2 YYEEEE, per germline. The CDR3 is made up of 12 amino acids.

This sequence joins TRBV5-1 and TRBJ1-1; tentatively, D is TRBD1 (5 bases). Germline CDR1 and CDR2: SGHRS and YFSETQ. The CDR3 runs to 15 residues. Deletions cut 4 bases from V and 3 bases from J, with 16 bases between. The DNA of the CDR3 is TGCGCCAGCAGCGGAGGGACGGGGGATGACACTGAAGCTTTCTTT. Its protein is CASSGGTGDDTEAFF.

This clone came up a few times. The chain couples TRBV2 to TRBJ2-2, with 9 bases that match TRBD1. Germline V CDR1 and CDR2: SNHLY, FYNNEI. The V segment lost 7 bases and the J segment 7 bases; nucleotides outside the gene matches: 7. The CDR3 runs 14 residues. The CDR3, as DNA: TGTGCCAGCATCTTCGGGACAGGGAGCGGGGAGCTGTTTTTT. Residues: CASIFGTGSGELFF. Supplemented by reference TRBV2 and TRBJ2-2, the full variable domain reads EPEVTQTPSHQVTQMGQEVILRCVPISNHLYFYWYRQILGQKVEFLVSFYNNEISEKSEIFDDQFSVERPDGSNFTLKIRSTKLEDSAMYFCASIFGTGSGELFFGEGSRLTVL.

This clone was observed a few times. The chain links TRBV6-1 to TRBJ2-3; 10 bases map to TRBD1. Germline V gene sequence: CDR1 MNHNS, CDR2 SASEGT. V gave up 3 bases and J gave up 3 bases; unmatched junction bases: 9. The length of the CDR3 is 17 residues. CDR3 in DNA: TGTGCCAGCAGTGATTGGGGGACAGGGGTTGTGACAGATACGCAGTATTTT. This translates into CASSDWGTGVVTDTQYF.

The rearrangement joins TRBV19 to TRBJ1-1, with D perhaps TRBD1 (6 bases). Trimming stripped 5 bases from V and 1 base from J, with 17 bases between. The CDR3 contains 16 residues. Germline lookup yields CDR1 LNHDA and CDR2 SQIVND (reference sequence). CDR3 DNA: TGTGCCAGTAGTCAACATACAGGGTTTCCGAACACTGAAGCTTTCTTT. Its translation is CASSQHTGFPNTEAFF. Together with reference TRBV19 and TRBJ1-1, the CDR3 gives the full variable domain: DGGITQSPKYLFRKEGQNVTLSCEQNLNHDAMYWYRQDPGQGLRLIYYSQIVNDFQKGDIAEGYSVSREKKESFPLTVTSAQKNPTAFYLCASSQHTGFPNTEAFFGQGTRLTVV.

The chain joins TRBV6-1 to TRBJ1-2; tentatively, D is TRBD1 (5 bases). The CDR3 has 13 amino acids. Per the germline V gene, CDR1 is MNHNS and CDR2 is SASEGT. V was shortened by 8 bases and J by 8 bases, with 18 bases between the two germline ends. CDR3 protein: CASFLPAGLGYTF. The CDR3 coding sequence is TGTGCCAGCTTTCTACCGGCAGGGCTGGGCTACACCTTC.